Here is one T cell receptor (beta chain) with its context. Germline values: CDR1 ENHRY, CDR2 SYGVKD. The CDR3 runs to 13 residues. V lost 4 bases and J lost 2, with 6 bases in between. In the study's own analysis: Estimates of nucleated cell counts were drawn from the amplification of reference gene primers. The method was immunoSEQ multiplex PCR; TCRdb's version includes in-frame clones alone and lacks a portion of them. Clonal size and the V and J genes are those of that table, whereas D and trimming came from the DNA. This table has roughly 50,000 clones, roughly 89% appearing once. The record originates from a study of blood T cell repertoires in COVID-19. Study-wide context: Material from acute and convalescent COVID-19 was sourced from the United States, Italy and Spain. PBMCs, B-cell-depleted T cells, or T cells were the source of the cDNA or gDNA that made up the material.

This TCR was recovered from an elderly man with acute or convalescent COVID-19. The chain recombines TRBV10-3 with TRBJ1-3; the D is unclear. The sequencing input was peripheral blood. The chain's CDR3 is CAISASAGNTIYF. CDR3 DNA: TGTGCCATCAGTGCGTCCGCTGGAAACACCATATATTTT.